Shown below are 25 T cell receptor beta chains from a single sample sequenced in a study of CD8 T cells in Susac syndrome. RNA amounts of about 0.45 to 1 ug underwent reverse transcription with random hexamers. From the immunoSEQ multiplex PCR reads, TCRdb called clonotypes with MiXCR, one entry per CDR3 protein. In the table there are approximately 220,000 distinct CDR3 sequences, about 90% of which are singletons. Sequencing was done on a sample of CD8+ T cells from PBMCs. All receptors derive from a human donor with multiple sclerosis.

This chain uses TRBV6-5 with TRBJ1-1; unclear D gene. Germline V gives CDR1 MNHEY, CDR2 SVGAGI. Trimming stripped 8 bases from V and 1 base from J, with 14 bases between. The CDR3 covers 14 residues. CDR3 nucleotides: TGTGCCAGCTTTAGTCCCAGAAGGAACACTGAAGCTTTCTTT. It yields the protein CASFSPRRNTEAFF.

V is TRBV7-9 and J is TRBJ1-2; D might be TRBD1 (5 bases). Germline V lookup: CDR1 SEHNR, CDR2 FQNEAQ (reference sequence). Trimming took off 8 bases at V and 2 bases at J, with 12 bases between the two ends. The CDR3 has 13 amino acids. DNA of the CDR3: TGTGCCAGCCGGCGAGGGGCGAACTATGGCTACACCTTC. Translating gives CASRRGANYGYTF.

The V and J genes are TRBV7-9 and TRBJ2-7; TRBD2 agrees at 13 bases. The germline CDR1 and CDR2 sequences are SEHNR and FQNEAQ (reference sequence). V lost 5 bases, J lost 4 bases, and 8 bases stayed unmatched. The CDR3 spans 16 residues. CDR3 nucleotides: TGTGCCAGCAGCCAGACTAGCGGGGGGTCAATTTACGAGCAGTACTTC. Protein: CASSQTSGGSIYEQYF.

J is TRBJ2-3 and V is TRBV27; TRBD2 matches 15 bases. Germline lookup yields CDR1 MNHEY and CDR2 SMNVEV (reference sequence). The CDR3 consists of 17 residues. V shed 5 bases and J 2 bases; nucleotides not matched to a gene: 5. The CDR3 region is CASSPRTSGGATDTQYF. The CDR3 DNA reads TGTGCCAGCAGTCCCCGGACTAGCGGGGGGGCCACAGATACGCAGTATTTT.

V usage is TRBV6-2 or TRBV6-3 and J usage is TRBJ1-1; possibly TRBD1 for D (6 bases). The V and J ends lost 6 bases and 3 bases respectively, with 11 bases between them. Per the germline V gene, CDR1 is MNHEY and CDR2 is SVGEGT. The CDR3 runs 13 residues. Written as DNA, the CDR3 is TGTGCCAGCAGAGGACAGATAGACACTGAAGCTTTCTTT. It is translated as CASRGQIDTEAFF.

The V gene is TRBV7-8, the J gene TRBJ1-6; D is undetermined. This CDR3 has 12 residues. Germline loops: CDR1 SGHVS, CDR2 FQNEAQ. Trimming shortened V by 1 base and J by 10 bases, and 5 bases separated the two germline ends. CDR3 sequence (DNA): TGTGCCAGCAGCTTAGTTGACTCACCCCTCCACTTT. Translating gives CASSLVDSPLHF.

The chain has TRBV7-9 and TRBJ2-3; TRBD2 matches 12 bases. This CDR3 is 16 amino acids long. Germline V CDR1 and CDR2: SEHNR, FQNEAQ (reference sequence). V lost 6 bases to trimming and J lost 4 bases; unmatched junction nucleotides: 8. The CDR3 sequence: CASRRPLAGGPDTQYF. CDR3 bases: TGTGCCAGCAGGCGGCCCCTAGCGGGAGGGCCAGATACGCAGTATTTT.

The CDR3 protein is CASSYKPGELFF. The CDR3 bases are TGTGCCAGCAGCTACAAGCCCGGGGAGCTGTTTTTT. The chain has TRBV6-5 and TRBJ2-2; D is unresolved. The germline CDR1 and CDR2 sequences are MNHEY and SVGAGI. This CDR3 contains 12 residues. Trimming took off 6 bases at V and 6 bases at J, with 8 bases between the two ends.

The chain employs TRBV28 and TRBJ2-7; 13 nucleotides line up with TRBD2. The germline CDR1 and CDR2 sequences are MDHEN and SYDVKM. The length of the CDR3 is 14 residues. V dropped 6 bases and J dropped 5; count of bases not matched to a gene: 4. CDR3 in DNA: TGTGCCAGCAGGGTGGGACTAGCGGGACACGAGCAGTACTTC. This translates into CASRVGLAGHEQYF.

V gene TRBV7-9 combines with J gene TRBJ2-7, with 7 bases fitting TRBD2. The CDR3 runs 19 residues. J was trimmed by 0 bases and V by 4 bases; bases with no gene match: 18. The V gene's germline CDR1 is SEHNR and CDR2 FQNEAQ (reference sequence). The CDR3 DNA sequence: TGTGCCAGCAGCTCCTCATTCCAACCCACTAGGACTAGCTCCTACGAGCAGTACTTC. It specifies CASSSSFQPTRTSSYEQYF.

The J gene is TRBJ1-1, the V gene TRBV6-5; TRBD1 matches 7 bases. The germline gives CDR1 MNHEY, CDR2 SVGAGI. The CDR3 loop spans 12 amino acids. After removal of 6 bases from V and 7 bases from J, the junction contained 5 bases not matched to a gene. The chain's CDR3 is CASSPWTGEAFF. Here the CDR3 DNA reads TGTGCCAGCAGCCCGTGGACAGGTGAAGCTTTCTTT.

The CDR3 here is CASKPTGGDQPQHF. CDR3 DNA sequence: TGTGCCAGCAAGCCAACAGGGGGAGATCAGCCCCAGCATTTT. V and J are TRBV2 and TRBJ1-5, with 8 bases lining up with TRBD1. V shed 7 bases and J 5 bases; nucleotides not matched to a gene: 7. CDR3 size: 14 residues. In germline, CDR1 is SNHLY, CDR2 FYNNEI.

This sequence joins TRBV6-1 and TRBJ2-2; D is uncertain. There are 15 residues in the CDR3. V gave up 3 bases and J gave up 4 bases, with 12 bases separating them. Germline-derived CDR1 and CDR2 are MNHNS and SASEGT. CDR3 region: CASSEPTTVTGELFF. The CDR3 DNA reads as TGTGCCAGCAGTGAGCCGACAACCGTCACCGGGGAGCTGTTTTTT.

This clonotype showed up just a few times. The chain employs TRBV19 and TRBJ1-1; D unresolved. This CDR3 is 12 amino acids long. CDR1 and CDR2 (germline): LNHDA, SQIVND (reference sequence). V was trimmed by 4 bases and J by 3 bases, leaving 6 bases between them. CDR3 region: CASSTGDTEAFF. CDR3 bases: TGTGCCAGTAGTACCGGGGACACTGAAGCTTTCTTT.

This clonotype was seen a single time. This chain uses TRBV15 with TRBJ2-7, with unresolved D. V was shortened by 1 base and J by 2 bases, with 9 bases between the two germline ends. This CDR3 is 14 amino acids long. The germline V gene encodes CDR1 LNHNV and CDR2 YYDKDF (reference sequence). CDR3 bases: TGTGCCACCAGCAGAGCCCCCTCCCCCTACGAGCAGTACTTC. It translates to CATSRAPSPYEQYF.

The V call is TRBV20-1, the J call TRBJ1-5, with 10 bases aligning to TRBD1. This CDR3 comprises 16 residues. The V gene's germline CDR1 is DFQATT and CDR2 SNEGSKA (reference sequence). Trimming removed 3 bases from V and 5 bases from J; junction bases left unmatched: 10. The CDR3 is CSASDRGRVTDQPQHF. CDR3 bases: TGCAGTGCTAGCGACAGGGGGCGAGTTACGGATCAGCCCCAGCATTTT.

The rearrangement uses TRBV14 and TRBJ2-3, with TRBD2 matching over 7 bases. The CDR3 has 17 amino acids. CDR1 is SGHDN and CDR2 is FVKESK in the germline V gene. The V and J ends lost 4 bases and 1 base, in that order; junction bases with no gene match: 11. DNA of the CDR3: TGTGCCAGCAGCCCCACCCTGCGGGAGAAACGCACAGATACGCAGTATTTT. Translated, it gives CASSPTLREKRTDTQYF.

The chain carries TRBV5-5 and TRBJ2-7; D assignment may be TRBD1 or TRBD2 (6 bases each). The CDR3 consists of 14 residues. Germline CDR1 SGHKS, CDR2 YYEKEE (reference sequence). V dropped 0 bases and J dropped 0 bases, with 7 bases sitting between them. The CDR3 here is CASSLEGGSYEQYF. The CDR3 DNA reads TGTGCCAGCAGCTTGGAGGGGGGCTCCTACGAGCAGTACTTC.

V usage is TRBV11-1 and J usage is TRBJ1-1; 12 nucleotides align to TRBD1. CDR1 and CDR2 (germline): SGHAT, FQDESV (reference sequence). This CDR3 region has 18 residues. V shed 5 bases, J shed 0 bases, and the junction held 10 bases outside the gene matches. CDR3 amino acids: CASSDPGQGAFMNTEAFF. In nucleotides, the CDR3 is TGTGCCAGCAGCGATCCGGGACAGGGGGCTTTCATGAACACTGAAGCTTTCTTT.

The J gene is TRBJ2-1, the V gene TRBV4-3; the match to TRBD2 covers 10 bases. The CDR3 totals 21 residues. V was clipped by 1 base and J by 0 bases; unmatched bases: 15. The germline gives CDR1 LGHNA, CDR2 YSLEER. The CDR3 DNA follows: TGCGCCAGCAGCCAAGGAGTGTTGGCTAGCGGGAGCCACAGCTCCTACAATGAGCAGTTCTTC. As protein: CASSQGVLASGSHSSYNEQFF.

This chain joins TRBV7-9 and TRBJ2-7; TRBD2 matches at 8 bases. Trimming cost V 5 bases and J 4 bases; bases outside gene matches: 4. The CDR3 sequence is 13 residues long. The V gene's germline CDR1 is SEHNR and CDR2 FQNEAQ (reference sequence). CDR3 sequence: CASSDRLAYEQYF. CDR3 sequence (DNA): TGTGCCAGCAGCGACCGACTAGCGTACGAGCAGTACTTC.

The chain recombines TRBV20-1 with TRBJ2-7; tentative D call: TRBD2 (5 bases). Germline CDR1 reads DFQATT; CDR2 reads SNEGSKA (reference sequence). The CDR3 contains 15 residues. V shed 0 bases and J shed 5 bases, with 17 bases lying between them. The CDR3 bases are TGCAGTGCTAGAGATTCTGTGAGGGTTTCTGACGAGCAGTACTTC. Encoded protein: CSARDSVRVSDEQYF.

The table lists this clonotype with a count of one. The V and J genes are TRBV29-1 and TRBJ1-2, with 11 nucleotides matching TRBD1. Germline V CDR1 and CDR2: SQVTM, ANQGSEA. With V trimmed by 6 bases and J by 4 bases, 10 bases remained unmatched. CDR3 length equals 15 residues. The CDR3 nucleotides are TGCAGCGTCACTACCGGGACAGGGGGTGGCTATGGCTACACCTTC. Protein sequence: CSVTTGTGGGYGYTF.

The rearrangement joins TRBV9 to TRBJ2-5; tentative D call: TRBD1 (5 bases). Germline values: CDR1 SGDLS, CDR2 YYNGEE. Between the trimmed V and J ends, which lost 1 base and 1 base, there was a span of 8 bases. There are 14 residues in the CDR3. This chain's CDR3 is CASSVTTAQETQYF. In DNA, the CDR3 is TGTGCCAGCAGCGTAACGACAGCCCAAGAGACCCAGTACTTC.

V gene TRBV2 combines with J gene TRBJ2-4, with TRBD2 as a possible D gene (7 bases). Germline CDR1 and CDR2: SNHLY and FYNNEI. V was shortened by 9 bases and J by 2 bases, with 20 bases between the two germline ends. The CDR3 runs 16 residues. The CDR3 protein is CAREGGGGRPKNIQYF. The CDR3 DNA follows: TGTGCCAGAGAAGGAGGGGGGGGGCGGCCCAAAAACATTCAGTACTTC.